The 28 T cell receptor beta chains listed next were all sequenced from one sample in a study of CD8+CD57+ T cells in acquired aplastic anemia. Genomic DNA, the template, was used for profiling of the TCR beta VDJ and CDR3. MiXCR, applied by TCRdb to the reads, yields one record per CDR3 protein. The sample carries about 180,000 distinct CDR3 sequences, around 45% recorded once. The sequenced sample consisted of sorted CD4+, CD8+, or CD8+CD57+ T cells (not recorded which) from PBMCs. The receptors were sampled from a human donor in good health.

The chain has TRBV4-1 and TRBJ1-1; D call uncertain. V was trimmed by 0 bases and J by 6 bases, leaving 14 bases between them. Germline values: CDR1 MGHRA, CDR2 YSYEKL. This CDR3 is 15 amino acids long. CDR3 sequence reads: CASSQEIFRSSEAFF. The CDR3 DNA reads TGCGCCAGCAGCCAAGAAATTTTCAGGTCCTCTGAAGCTTTCTTT.

This clonotype was seen many times. This chain links TRBV20-1 with TRBJ2-3; D is possibly TRBD1 (5 bases). V lost 3 bases and J 0 bases, leaving 13 bases between the germline ends. This CDR3 has 15 residues. The germline V gene encodes CDR1 DFQATT and CDR2 SNEGSKA (reference sequence). Here the CDR3 DNA reads TGCAGTGCTAGTAATAAACAGGTTAGCACAGATACGCAGTATTTT. Translation: CSASNKQVSTDTQYF.

CDR3 residues: CASSDSAPGLAGGPRGDTQYF. The CDR3 DNA is TGTGCCAGCAGTGACTCCGCCCCGGGACTAGCGGGAGGGCCGAGAGGGGATACGCAGTATTTT. The gene calls are TRBV25-1 and TRBJ2-3; 16 nucleotides match TRBD2. The germline gives CDR1 MGHDK, CDR2 SYGVNS. The CDR3 has 21 amino acids. The V segment lost 3 bases and the J segment 6 bases; nucleotides outside the gene matches: 18.

This clonotype has a count of ten or more. The chain carries TRBV19 and TRBJ2-1; TRBD2 matches at 14 bases. Germline CDR1 reads LNHDA; CDR2 reads SQIVND (reference sequence). The V gene end was trimmed by 4 bases and the J gene end by 2 bases; junction bases not matched to a gene: 4. The CDR3 totals 17 residues. The CDR3 nucleotides are TGTGCCAGTAGTACCGGGACTAGCGGGAGAGCCTACAATGAGCAGTTCTTC. Encoded protein: CASSTGTSGRAYNEQFF.

The rearrangement joins TRBV9 to TRBJ1-1; D not certain. Germline CDR1 and CDR2: SGDLS and YYNGEE. V dropped 4 bases and J dropped 3 bases, with 10 bases sitting between them. The CDR3 has 13 amino acids. CDR3 loop: CASSLNSYTEAFF. CDR3 nucleotide sequence: TGTGCCAGCAGCTTGAACAGTTACACTGAAGCTTTCTTT.

This clonotype has ten or more counts. The chain is built from TRBV7-9 and TRBJ1-5; D not certain. The CDR3 extends over 17 amino acids. Trimming stripped 0 bases from V and 0 bases from J, with 12 bases between. Germline V lookup: CDR1 SEHNR, CDR2 FQNEAQ (reference sequence). The CDR3 DNA reads as TGTGCCAGCAGCTTAGCGCTTCCCGGTGATAGCAATCAGCCCCAGCATTTT. This sequence encodes CASSLALPGDSNQPQHF.

This clonotype has a count of ten or more. The J gene is TRBJ1-1, the V gene TRBV7-6, with 9 bases identical to TRBD1. The CDR3 totals 15 residues. Germline V CDR1 and CDR2: SGHVS, FNYEAQ. The V and J ends lost 5 bases and 4 bases, in that order; junction bases with no gene match: 8. CDR3 DNA: TGTGCCAGCAGCAATTTGGGACAGGGATTCACTGAAGCTTTCTTT. It is translated as CASSNLGQGFTEAFF. Full variable domain (remainder filled in from reference TRBV7-6 and TRBJ1-1): GAGVSQSPRYKVTKRGQDVALRCDPISGHVSLYWYRQALGQGPEFLTYFNYEAQQDKSGLPNDRFSAERPEGSISTLTIQRTEQRDSAMYRCASSNLGQGFTEAFFGQGTRLTVV.

To note about this clonotype: Its ends do not fully match the called genes, so a read error is possible. This chain links TRBV7-7 with TRBJ2-1; maybe TRBD1 (5 bases). This CDR3 spans 12 amino acids. Germline V CDR1 and CDR2: SSHAT, FNYEAQ (reference sequence). CDR3 loop: CASSFRVNERFF. CDR3 coding DNA: TGTGCTAGCAGCTTCAGGGTCAATGAGCGGTTCTTC.

V and J are TRBV3-1 and TRBJ2-7; D is undetermined. The CDR3 is 12 amino acids. Germline assignment: CDR1 LGHDT and CDR2 YNNKEL (reference sequence). V was clipped by 3 bases and J by 5 bases, with 8 bases between them. CDR3 in DNA: TGTGCCAGCAGCCACGGACGGCACGAGCAGTACTTC. Its protein product is CASSHGRHEQYF.

This clonotype was observed at least ten times. The rearrangement uses TRBV24-1 and TRBJ2-1; D is unresolved. The CDR3 has 11 amino acids. Germline V gene sequence: CDR1 KGHDR, CDR2 SFDVKD. The V end was cut by 7 bases, the J end by 7 bases, with 7 bases between. The CDR3 nucleotides read TGTGCCACCAGCAGACTGAATGAGCAGTTCTTC. Translating gives CATSRLNEQFF.

V gene TRBV10-3 combines with J gene TRBJ2-7, with no clear D. The V end lost 1 base, the J end lost 10 bases, and 11 bases lay between the germline ends. There are 12 residues in the CDR3. CDR1 and CDR2 from the germline V gene are ENHRY and SYGVKD. The CDR3 coding sequence is TGTGCCATCAGTGAGTTACCGGGTCCCCAGTACTTC. It yields the protein CAISELPGPQYF.

This clonotype was detected many times. The CDR3 here is CASSLDLVTDTQYF. As DNA, the CDR3 is TGCGCCAGCAGCTTGGATCTAGTCACAGATACGCAGTATTTT. The genes are TRBV5-1 and TRBJ2-3, with D hard to call. The V gene lost 0 bases and the J gene lost 2 bases, with 7 bases spanning the gap. CDR1 and CDR2 from the germline V gene are SGHRS and YFSETQ. The CDR3 runs 14 residues.

The J gene is TRBJ2-5, the V gene TRBV2; possible D gene TRBD1, 6 bases. Looked up from germline, CDR1 is SNHLY and CDR2 is FYNNEI. The CDR3 length is 14 residues. The ends were cut back, 4 bases at V and 4 bases at J, with 13 bases in the middle. The CDR3 DNA sequence: TGTGCCAGCAGTGGGACGGTAGGGGGAGAGACCCAGTACTTC. This translates into CASSGTVGGETQYF.

J is TRBJ2-7 and V is TRBV24-1, with 7 bases identical to TRBD1. The length of the CDR3 is 13 residues. CDR1 and CDR2 (germline): KGHDR, SFDVKD. The ends lost 7 bases at V and 9 bases at J; junction bases unmatched: 11. CDR3 loop: CATSDTQGRGQYF. CDR3 sequence (DNA): TGTGCCACCAGCGATACACAGGGGCGCGGGCAGTACTTC.

This clonotype was detected only once. This chain links TRBV20-1 with TRBJ1-5; D is possibly TRBD1 (6 bases). Germline V gene sequence: CDR1 DFQATT, CDR2 SNEGSKA (reference sequence). V lost 6 bases, J lost 3 bases, and 15 bases lay in between. This CDR3 spans 14 amino acids. CDR3 in DNA: TGCAGTGCGCCTCGACAGGACCCCAATCAGCCCCAGCATTTT. Protein product: CSAPRQDPNQPQHF.

This clonotype was detected only once. This could be a read error, since a much larger clone is one nucleotide away. The chain links TRBV19 to TRBJ2-3, with D perhaps given as TRBD1 or TRBD2 (5 bases each). The V and J ends lost 6 bases and 1 base respectively, with 20 bases between them. The CDR3 consists of 17 residues. CDR1 LNHDA and CDR2 SQIVND come from the germline V gene (reference sequence). The CDR3 DNA reads TGTGCCAGTAGACTTCCCCGGGGCCGAGGGGGCACAGATACGCAGTATTTT. This gives the protein CASRLPRGRGGTDTQYF.

The CDR3 spells CASSFSGSLSSYEQYF. CDR3 nucleotides: TGTGCCAGCAGTTTTTCTGGCAGCCTGAGCTCCTACGAGCAGTACTTC. The chain links TRBV12-3 or TRBV12-4 to TRBJ2-7; no firm D call. Trimming pared 3 bases from V and 0 bases from J, leaving 15 bases between. This CDR3 is built from 16 residues.

This clonotype showed up just a few times. V is TRBV7-9 and J is TRBJ2-2; either TRBD1 or TRBD2 may fit D (5 bases each). Germline loops: CDR1 SEHNR, CDR2 FQNEAQ (reference sequence). V was clipped by 1 base and J by 5 bases, with 8 bases between them. The CDR3 is made up of 14 amino acids. Here the CDR3 DNA reads TGTGCCAGCAGCTTAGGGGGACGGACCGGGGAGCTGTTTTTT. This translates into CASSLGGRTGELFF.

The V gene is TRBV15, the J gene TRBJ1-3; D gene ambiguous. CDR1 and CDR2 (germline): LNHNV, YYDKDF (reference sequence). Trimming took off 0 bases at V and 8 bases at J, with 14 bases between the two ends. The CDR3 covers 15 residues. CDR3 coding DNA: TGTGCCACCAGCAGAGATCGACGAGCAGAGGACACCATATATTTT. Translation gives CATSRDRRAEDTIYF.

The chain recombines TRBV4-3 with TRBJ2-7, with no clear D. Germline CDR1 is LGHNA and CDR2 is YSLEER. The V and J ends lost 0 bases and 3 bases respectively, with 12 bases between them. The CDR3 has 15 amino acids. The CDR3 nucleotides are TGCGCCAGCAGCCAAGATCACAGTTACAGCTACGAGCAGTACTTC. It encodes CASSQDHSYSYEQYF.

This clonotype was detected only a few times. The chain is built from TRBV10-3 and TRBJ2-5, with TRBD2 identical over 10 bases. The CDR3 is 12 residues long. Germline CDR1 and CDR2: ENHRY and SYGVKD. Trimming took 10 bases from V and 3 from J; bases not matched to a gene: 2. The CDR3 here is CATSGGEETQYF. CDR3 DNA sequence: TGTGCCACAAGCGGGGGGGAAGAGACCCAGTACTTC.

This chain uses TRBV2 with TRBJ2-7; the D call may be TRBD1 or TRBD2 (6 bases each). Germline V CDR1 and CDR2: SNHLY, FYNNEI. V was pared by 4 bases and J by 4 bases, with 11 bases between. This CDR3 is built from 13 residues. The CDR3 loop is CASSAGAGYEQYF. CDR3 nucleotides: TGTGCCAGCAGTGCGGGGGCGGGATACGAGCAGTACTTC.

The sample holds a few counts of this clonotype. The chain employs TRBV20-1 and TRBJ1-1; D is undetermined. The CDR3 totals 13 residues. The germline gives CDR1 DFQATT, CDR2 SNEGSKA (reference sequence). V was pared by 3 bases and J by 4 bases, with 12 bases between. The CDR3, as DNA: TGCAGTGCTAGGTCCCCGGTAGGCACTGAAGCTTTCTTT. Its protein is CSARSPVGTEAFF.

The genes are TRBV29-1 and TRBJ2-7; 7 nucleotides agree with TRBD2. Germline V lookup: CDR1 SQVTM, CDR2 ANQGSEA. This CDR3 spans 13 amino acids. V trimming: 6 bases; J trimming: 2 bases; junction bases outside the gene matches: 7. This chain's CDR3 is CSVGPSGTYEQYF. The CDR3 bases are TGCAGCGTAGGGCCTAGCGGAACCTACGAGCAGTACTTC.

This clonotype appeared many times. The V call is TRBV24-1, the J call TRBJ2-3; 12 bases fit TRBD1. This CDR3 has 17 amino acids. J gave up 6 bases and V 3 bases, and 9 bases lay outside the gene matches. CDR1 and CDR2 from the germline V gene are KGHDR and SFDVKD. CDR3 nucleotide sequence: TGTGCCACCAGTGATCCGGGACAGGGGGCAGCCGGGGATACGCAGTATTTT. Protein product: CATSDPGQGAAGDTQYF.

In regard to this clonotype: The junction differs from germline at one of its ends, possibly a read error. The V and J genes are TRBV2 and TRBJ2-7; the D is unclear. This CDR3 has 13 amino acids. The germline V gene encodes CDR1 SNHLY and CDR2 FYNNEI. The CDR3 nucleotides read TGCGCCAGCAGTGAGATGCAGGTATACGAGCAGTACTTC. This encodes CASSEMQVYEQYF.

The V and J genes are TRBV7-3 and TRBJ2-7, with D hard to call. This CDR3 has 14 amino acids. CDR1 is SGHTA and CDR2 is FQGTGA in the germline V gene. V was pared by 1 base and J by 2 bases, with 9 bases between. The CDR3 nucleotides are TGTGCCAGCAGCTTAAAGGCAGGCCCCTACGAGCAGTACTTC. Translated: CASSLKAGPYEQYF. Supplemented by reference TRBV7-3 and TRBJ2-7, the full variable domain reads GAGVSQTPSNKVTEKGKYVELRCDPISGHTALYWYRQSLGQGPEFLIYFQGTGAADDSGLPNDRFFAVRPEGSVSTLKIQRTERGDSAVYLCASSLKAGPYEQYFGPGTRLTVT.

This clonotype has a count of ten or more. The rearrangement uses TRBV12-3 or TRBV12-4 and TRBJ1-5; possibly TRBD1 for D (5 bases). CDR3 size: 14 residues. V shed 3 bases and J shed 3 bases, with 9 bases lying between them. The CDR3: CASSFQGVNQPQHF. The CDR3 nucleotides read TGTGCCAGCAGTTTTCAAGGGGTCAATCAGCCCCAGCATTTT.